Given below is one TCR beta chain in context. The entry originates in a study of T cells in Graves' hyperthyroidism and ophthalmopathy. It was RNA transcripts that yielded the amplified TCR beta CDR3 regions. The HTBI primer set drove a first-round RT-PCR of the TCR CDR3. From the multiplex PCR reads, TCRdb called clonotypes with MiXCR, one entry per CDR3 protein. The sample includes roughly 350,000 distinct CDR3 sequences, about 15% of them seen just once. For ophthalmopathy patients, the Clinical Activity Score was at least 3 and the NOSPECS grade at least 4; duration was under 3 months. Around 9.8 ml fresh peripheral blood yielded the PBMCs. Germline CDR1 is DFQATT and CDR2 is SNEGSKA (reference sequence). V lost 4 bases to trimming and J lost 0 bases; unmatched junction nucleotides: 11. CDR3 size: 18 residues.

The receptor's source is a woman aged 25 to 45 with Graves' ophthalmopathy. What was sequenced was blood. This rearrangement joins TRBV20-1 to TRBJ2-3; 12 nucleotides align to TRBD2. CDR3 bases: TGCAGTGCTACGCCGACTAGCGGGGGTCTCCATAGCACAGATACGCAGTATTTT. As protein: CSATPTSGGLHSTDTQYF.